What follows are 21 T cell receptor beta chains derived from one specimen sequenced in a study of siplizumab effects on memory and regulatory T cells. The data were produced by immunoSEQ multiplex PCR, yet TCRdb's version contains in-frame clones alone and is incomplete. This sample has 37,000 or so clones, with about 90% found just once. The sequencing sample was made of naive CD4+ T cells sorted from blood. The receptors derive from a human donor in good health.

The chain combines TRBV2 with TRBJ2-7, with 13 nucleotides matching TRBD2. J lost 3 bases, V lost 6 bases, and 2 bases had no gene match. Looked up from germline, CDR1 is SNHLY and CDR2 is FYNNEI. The CDR3 has 14 residues. The CDR3 DNA follows: TGTGCCAGCAGAGGACTAGCGGGAGTCTACGAGCAGTACTTC. Its translation: CASRGLAGVYEQYF.

This chain links TRBV7-9 with TRBJ2-1; 10 bases are shared with TRBD2. The trim removed 7 bases at V and 4 bases at J, leaving 7 bases unmatched. Germline CDR1 SEHNR, CDR2 FQNEAQ (reference sequence). The length of the CDR3 is 15 residues. CDR3 nucleotide sequence: TGTGCCAGCACCCAGCGGGAGGGCCTATACAATGAGCAGTTCTTC. It is translated as CASTQREGLYNEQFF.

This chain connects TRBV7-9 to TRBJ2-1; 7 nucleotides align to TRBD2. CDR1 is SEHNR and CDR2 is FQNEAQ in the germline V gene (reference sequence). This CDR3 is 12 amino acids long. V trimming: 8 bases; J trimming: 8 bases; junction bases outside the gene matches: 6. DNA of the CDR3: TGTGCCAGCGGGACTATCACCGATGAGCAGTTCTTC. This sequence encodes CASGTITDEQFF.

The chain combines TRBV25-1 with TRBJ2-6; 8 positions agree with TRBD1. CDR1 MGHDK and CDR2 SYGVNS come from the germline V gene. The V and J ends lost 4 bases and 2 bases, in that order; junction bases with no gene match: 7. This CDR3 is built from 17 residues. In DNA form, the CDR3 reads TGTGCCAGCAGTGGGGACAGGTATATCGCTGGGGCCAACGTCCTGACTTTC. Translation: CASSGDRYIAGANVLTF.

This chain joins TRBV30 and TRBJ2-6, with D possibly being TRBD1 (5 bases). The CDR3 totals 13 residues. Germline V gene sequence: CDR1 GTSNPN, CDR2 SVGIG (reference sequence). V gave up 6 bases and J gave up 2 bases, with 8 bases separating them. In DNA form, the CDR3 reads TGTGCCTGCCAAGGGGCTGGGGCCAACGTCCTGACTTTC. Encoded protein: CACQGAGANVLTF.

The chain links TRBV5-4 to TRBJ2-2, with a weak D call TRBD1 (6 bases). From germline, CDR1 is SGHNT and CDR2 YYREEE (reference sequence). V was trimmed by 4 bases and J by 1 base, leaving 11 bases between them. This CDR3 comprises 15 residues. Here the CDR3 reads CASSRPTGNTGELFF. The CDR3 bases are TGTGCCAGCAGCAGGCCGACAGGGAACACCGGGGAGCTGTTTTTT.

This sequence joins TRBV5-1 and TRBJ2-1; D perhaps matches TRBD2 (6 bases). The CDR3 length is 17 residues. Per germline, CDR1 SGHRS and CDR2 YFSETQ. The V end was cut by 1 base, the J end by 0 bases, with 14 bases between. Here the CDR3 DNA reads TGCGCCAGCAGCTTGATTGCGGGACTGAGCTCCTACAATGAGCAGTTCTTC. Its protein product is CASSLIAGLSSYNEQFF.

This clone was observed a handful of times. The CDR3 region has the DNA TGTGCCAGTAGTACCCGGGACTACTACACCTTC. It is translated as CASSTRDYYTF. J is TRBJ1-2 and V is TRBV19; possible D gene TRBD1, 5 bases. This CDR3 is built from 11 residues. Germline values: CDR1 LNHDA, CDR2 SQIVND (reference sequence). V lost 4 bases to trimming and J lost 10 bases, with 10 bases between them.

This chain uses TRBV19 with TRBJ1-5; D is undetermined. CDR1 LNHDA and CDR2 SQIVND come from the germline V gene (reference sequence). This CDR3 contains 14 residues. Trimming shortened V by 3 bases and J by 1 base, and 7 bases separated the two germline ends. As DNA, the CDR3 is TGTGCCAGTAGTATTGGAGGAAGCAATCAGCCCCAGCATTTT. Protein: CASSIGGSNQPQHF.

This sequence joins TRBV18 and TRBJ2-5, with 8 bases identical to TRBD1. Germline trimming cut 3 bases from V and 4 bases from J; bases unmatched to any gene: 4. The CDR3 length is 14 residues. CDR1 and CDR2 from the germline V gene are KGHSH and LQKENI. The CDR3 region is CASSPRQGIETQYF. CDR3 DNA sequence: TGTGCCAGCTCACCGCGACAGGGGATAGAGACCCAGTACTTC.

This sequence joins TRBV19 and TRBJ2-5; 7 positions match TRBD1. CDR3 length equals 15 residues. Losses at the gene ends were 5 bases for V and 5 bases for J; bases not matched to a gene: 11. The V gene's germline CDR1 is LNHDA and CDR2 SQIVND (reference sequence). CDR3 nucleotide sequence: TGTGCCAGTAGTTTACAGGGGAACAGGGCGGAGACCCAGTACTTC. It translates to CASSLQGNRAETQYF.

This clone occurred once. The chain uses TRBV5-1 and TRBJ2-3, with TRBD1 matching over 7 bases. Germline CDR1 reads SGHRS; CDR2 reads YFSETQ. V shed 2 bases, J shed 2 bases, and the junction held 5 bases outside the gene matches. This CDR3 spans 15 amino acids. Here the CDR3 reads CASSFGQATTDTQYF. Written as DNA, the CDR3 is TGCGCCAGCAGCTTCGGACAGGCGACCACAGATACGCAGTATTTT.

With regard to this clone: This specimen includes other DNA sequences encoding the same CDR3. The chain uses TRBV6-5 and TRBJ1-2; D is unresolved. CDR3 length: 13 amino acids. V lost 2 bases and J 7 bases, leaving 11 bases between the germline ends. Germline V gene lookup returns CDR1 MNHEY and CDR2 SVGAGI. CDR3 nucleotides: TGTGCCAGCAGTTACGGGAGGATGAGTGGCTACACCTTC. This gives the protein CASSYGRMSGYTF.

The chain joins TRBV6-6 to TRBJ1-1; the match to TRBD1 covers 8 bases. The CDR3 is 15 residues long. CDR1 and CDR2 (germline): MNHNY, SVGAGI (reference sequence). V was clipped by 2 bases and J by 5 bases; unmatched bases: 7. CDR3 nucleotide sequence: TGTGCCAGCAGTTACGACGGACAGGGAAGGACTGAAGCTTTCTTT. It specifies CASSYDGQGRTEAFF.

The rearrangement links TRBV5-1 to TRBJ1-5; TRBD1 might be the D (5 bases). V lost 0 bases and J 4 bases, leaving 8 bases between the germline ends. The germline CDR1 and CDR2 sequences are SGHRS and YFSETQ. The CDR3 loop spans 14 amino acids. Here the CDR3 DNA reads TGCGCCAGCAGCTTGGCCGGGGGTAATCAGCCCCAGCATTTT. It translates to CASSLAGGNQPQHF.

The chain is built from TRBV19 and TRBJ2-2; D call uncertain. Germline lookup yields CDR1 LNHDA and CDR2 SQIVND (reference sequence). This CDR3 has 15 amino acids. The ends were cut back, 6 bases at V and 4 bases at J, with 15 bases in the middle. The CDR3 here is CASSLNSVLTGELFF. The DNA of the CDR3 is TGTGCCAGTAGCCTCAACTCGGTACTCACCGGGGAGCTGTTTTTT.

This chain uses TRBV6-6 with TRBJ1-6; TRBD1 matches 8 bases. In germline, CDR1 is MNHNY, CDR2 SVGAGI (reference sequence). V dropped 7 bases and J dropped 6; count of bases not matched to a gene: 8. CDR3 length: 15 residues. In DNA form, the CDR3 reads TGTGCCAGCATGACCGGGACAGGACGTAATTCACCCCTCCACTTT. Its protein is CASMTGTGRNSPLHF.

The rearrangement links TRBV18 to TRBJ1-4, with TRBD1 matching 8 bases. V was clipped by 3 bases and J by 6 bases; unmatched bases: 6. CDR1 KGHSH and CDR2 LQKENI come from the germline V gene. The CDR3 has 15 amino acids. The DNA of the CDR3 is TGTGCCAGCTCACCTAGGACAGGGACCCATGAAAAACTGTTTTTT. Translation gives CASSPRTGTHEKLFF.

V is TRBV2 and J is TRBJ1-4, with TRBD1 identical over 7 bases. The length of the CDR3 is 16 residues. From germline, CDR1 is SNHLY and CDR2 FYNNEI. After removal of 3 bases from V and 0 bases from J, the junction contained 4 bases not matched to a gene. CDR3 nucleotide sequence: TGTGCCAGCAGTGACGACAGGGCCGCAACTAATGAAAAACTGTTTTTT. It encodes CASSDDRAATNEKLFF.

The chain has TRBV5-6 and TRBJ2-3, with 7 bases lining up with TRBD1. Germline V gives CDR1 SGHDT, CDR2 YYEEEE. The CDR3 has 14 amino acids. V lost 2 bases and J lost 2; bases outside the gene matches: 2. The CDR3 DNA follows: TGTGCCAGCAGCTTTGGGACAGTCACAGATACGCAGTATTTT. It translates to CASSFGTVTDTQYF. Combining the CDR3 with reference TRBV5-6 and TRBJ2-3 gives the whole variable domain DAGVTQSPTHLIKTRGQQVTLRCSPKSGHDTVSWYQQALGQGPQFIFQYYEEEERQRGNFPDRFSGHQFPNYSSELNVNALLLGDSALYLCASSFGTVTDTQYFGPGTRLTVL.

The chain couples TRBV5-1 to TRBJ2-3; 13 nucleotides agree with TRBD2. This CDR3 is 16 amino acids long. The germline gives CDR1 SGHRS, CDR2 YFSETQ. V was pared by 4 bases and J by 2 bases, with 4 bases of the junction left unmatched. The CDR3 loop is CASSRGLAGTTDTQYF. The CDR3, as DNA: TGCGCCAGCAGCCGGGGACTAGCGGGGACCACAGATACGCAGTATTTT. The whole variable domain, remainder taken from reference TRBV5-1 and TRBJ2-3, is KAGVTQTPRYLIKTRGQQVTLSCSPISGHRSVSWYQQTPGQGLQFLFEYFSETQRNKGNFPGRFSGRQFSNSRSEMNVSTLELGDSALYLCASSRGLAGTTDTQYFGPGTRLTVL.